This TCR beta chain is drawn from a study of CD8 T cells in Susac syndrome. Study-wide results and caveats: Susac syndrome CD4+ T cell repertoires showed no clonal expansion.

It was with random hexamers that about 0.45 to 1 ug RNA was reverse transcribed. TCRdb re-called the immunoSEQ multiplex PCR reads with MiXCR, one entry per CDR3 protein. The sample yields 200,000 to 250,000 distinct CDR3 sequences, roughly 93% seen once. CD8+ and CD4+ T cells from blood underwent TCR beta sequencing, which was carried out in a high-throughput format. TEMRA cells were enriched by FACS, and CD4+ and CD8+ T cells were negatively isolated. Concerning this clonotype itself: What it recognizes is unknown.

From germline, CDR1 is MNHEY and CDR2 SVGEGT. J was trimmed by 3 bases and V by 5 bases; bases with no gene match: 7. The length of the CDR3 is 16 residues. This TCR was sampled from a human donor with Susac syndrome. The V gene is TRBV6-2 or TRBV6-3, the J gene TRBJ2-7; TRBD2 matches 13 bases. Sequences were obtained from CD4+ T cells from PBMCs. In DNA form, the CDR3 reads TGTGCCAGCAGTCGCTTGGGACTAGCGGGGCGCTACGAGCAGTACTTC. Protein: CASSRLGLAGRYEQYF.